This TCR beta chain was recovered during a study of molecular identifiers for immune sequencing clone quantification. Overall study findings and caveats: Sizes of highly expanded clones could be underestimated through identical TCRs sharing a barcode. Jurkat TCR RNA from one cell was spiked into 1 million or so naive cells, and it was reportedly detectable there.

For bulk TCR libraries, previously described methods and listed TCR primers were used. Each CDR3 protein is one row after TCRdb ran MiXCR on the PCR reads. The table has about 510,000 distinct CDR3 sequences, less than 30% seen once. Trimming cost V 10 bases and J 6 bases; bases outside gene matches: 5. Germline loops: CDR1 SNHLY, CDR2 FYNNEI. The CDR3 length is 11 residues. Worth noting for this clonotype: Its antigen is still unknown. One base away lies a much larger clone, so this may be a sequencing read error.

This chain connects TRBV2 to TRBJ1-1, with 7 bases matching TRBD1. What was sequenced was naive CD8+ T cells from blood, with Jurkat cell RNA spiked in. The subset is: FACS-sorted CD8+CD4-CCR7+CD45RA+ naive T cells. The source of this sequence is a human donor in good health. Some libraries in this study had Jurkat cell RNA spiked in. CDR3 residues: CATGTDAEAFF. The CDR3, as DNA: TGTGCCACAGGGACAGACGCTGAAGCTTTCTTT.